The 28 T cell receptor beta chains below all came from one sample that was sequenced in a study of cytomegalovirus exposure and HLA in healthy donors. The study ran its PCR with 60 Vbeta and 13 Jbeta primers. Using immunoSEQ multiplex PCR, the repertoire was profiled, and TCRdb retains in-frame clones only, with some absent. The data contain almost 200,000 clones, around 78% of them singletons. The specimen was PBMCs. Receptors originate from a man under 40 in good health and CMV-seronegative.

The chain uses TRBV29-1 and TRBJ2-6; D remains ambiguous. V lost 6 bases and J 0 bases, leaving 12 bases between the germline ends. Germline CDR1 SQVTM, CDR2 ANQGSEA. The CDR3 has 15 amino acids. The DNA for the CDR3 is TGCAGCGTGGCCAACAGTATCTCTGGGGCCAACGTCCTGACTTTC. This sequence encodes CSVANSISGANVLTF. The variable domain in full, completed from reference TRBV29-1 and TRBJ2-6, reads SAVISQKPSRDICQRGTSLTIQCQVDSQVTMMFWYRQQPGQSLTLIATANQGSEATYESGFVIDKFPISRPNLTFSTLTVSNMSPEDSSIYLCSVANSISGANVLTFGAGSRLTVL.

The V call is TRBV18, the J call TRBJ2-1; a weak D match, TRBD1 (5 bases). The CDR3 runs 14 residues. Germline CDR1 KGHSH, CDR2 LQKENI. V dropped 2 bases and J dropped 4 bases, with 9 bases sitting between them. Written as DNA, the CDR3 is TGTGCCAGCTCACCAATGCAGGGTTACAATGAGCAGTTCTTC. This sequence encodes CASSPMQGYNEQFF.

The rearrangement uses TRBV5-4 and TRBJ1-4, with TRBD1 matching over 8 bases. There are 14 residues in the CDR3. In germline, CDR1 is SGHNT, CDR2 YYREEE (reference sequence). The V gene end was trimmed by 3 bases and the J gene end by 6 bases; junction bases not matched to a gene: 4. The CDR3 nucleotides read TGTGCCAGCAGCTCGACAGGGGCGGATGAAAAACTGTTTTTT. This codes for CASSSTGADEKLFF.

CDR3 nucleotide sequence: TGTGCCAGCAGTTACTCGAGGTTTATTATTGGGTGGGTTGTTGAAAAACTGTTTTTT. It codes for CASSYSRFIIGWVVEKLFF. This chain joins TRBV6-7 and TRBJ1-4, with D unresolved. TRBV6-7 is designated an ORF whose function remains uncertain. V was shortened by 0 bases and J by 7 bases, with 24 bases between the two germline ends. The CDR3 length is 19 residues.

V is TRBV14 and J is TRBJ1-1; perhaps TRBD1 as D (5 bases). CDR3 length: 15 amino acids. Germline CDR1 and CDR2: SGHDN and FVKESK. The V end lost 0 bases, the J end lost 3 bases, and 11 bases lay between the germline ends. CDR3 amino acids: CASSQEIRQHTEAFF. The CDR3 DNA reads as TGTGCCAGCAGCCAAGAAATCAGACAGCACACTGAAGCTTTCTTT.

V is TRBV6-1 and J is TRBJ1-5; D not resolved. With 3 bases removed from V and 7 bases from J, the gap between germline ends came to 4 bases. Germline CDR1 MNHNS, CDR2 SASEGT. The CDR3 spans 11 residues. The CDR3 is CASSDLQPQHF. In nucleotides, the CDR3 is TGTGCCAGCAGTGACCTACAGCCCCAGCATTTT.

The J gene is TRBJ1-2, the V gene TRBV7-9; the D is unclear. The CDR3 consists of 12 residues. The V end was cut by 1 base, the J end by 6 bases, with 6 bases between. The germline V gene has CDR1 SEHNR and CDR2 FQNEAQ (reference sequence). The CDR3 DNA is TGTGCCAGCAGCTTAGGAGGTAATGGCTACACCTTC. It codes for CASSLGGNGYTF. Complete variable domain (other parts from reference TRBV7-9 and TRBJ1-2): DTGVSQNPRHKITKRGQNVTFRCDPISEHNRLYWYRQTLGQGPEFLTYFQNEAQLEKSRLLSDRFSAERPKGSFSTLEIQRTEQGDSAMYLCASSLGGNGYTFGSGTRLTVV.

The chain combines TRBV7-2 with TRBJ2-1; 8 nucleotides align to TRBD2. Losses at the gene ends were 6 bases for V and 8 bases for J; bases not matched to a gene: 9. In germline, CDR1 is SGHTA, CDR2 FQGNSA. This CDR3 has 14 residues. CDR3 coding DNA: TGTGCCAGCAGTCGCAGCGGGAGTAGGGATGAGCAGTTCTTC. Translated: CASSRSGSRDEQFF.

This rearrangement joins TRBV19 to TRBJ2-2, with TRBD2 identical over 13 bases. V dropped 5 bases and J dropped 7; count of bases not matched to a gene: 4. This CDR3 contains 15 residues. Germline V gene data show CDR1 as LNHDA and CDR2 as SQIVND (reference sequence). The CDR3 is CASSLRLAGGGELFF. In nucleotides, the CDR3 is TGTGCCAGTAGTCTCCGACTAGCGGGAGGCGGGGAGCTGTTTTTT.

The rearrangement joins TRBV7-6 to TRBJ2-5, with D uncertain. V lost 5 bases to trimming and J lost 4 bases, with 11 bases between them. Germline V gives CDR1 SGHVS, CDR2 FNYEAQ. The CDR3 length is 13 residues. CDR3 DNA: TGTGCCAGCAGCGGTAGCAATAGAGAGACCCAGTACTTC. Amino acid sequence: CASSGSNRETQYF.

This sequence joins TRBV23-1 and TRBJ2-7; possible D gene TRBD1, 6 bases. TRBV23-1 carries the ORF label, with uncertain function. V dropped 7 bases and J dropped 4 bases, with 14 bases sitting between them. This CDR3 is 13 amino acids long. The CDR3 nucleotides are TGCGCCAGCACGTGCAGGGGTTATTACGAGCAGTACTTC. Translated: CASTCRGYYEQYF.

J is TRBJ2-3 and V is TRBV5-6; 14 bases align to TRBD2. This CDR3 spans 18 amino acids. Per germline, CDR1 SGHDT and CDR2 YYEEEE. V lost 2 bases and J lost 2; bases outside the gene matches: 7. CDR3 sequence reads: CASSFGLAGGGLTDTQYF. Here the CDR3 DNA reads TGTGCCAGCAGCTTCGGACTAGCGGGAGGCGGTCTCACAGATACGCAGTATTTT.

J is TRBJ2-5 and V is TRBV13, with 11 bases identical to TRBD2. The length of the CDR3 is 16 residues. Per germline, CDR1 PRHDT and CDR2 FYEKMQ (reference sequence). V lost 0 bases to trimming and J lost 2 bases; unmatched junction nucleotides: 2. The CDR3 is CASSLGGLAEQETQYF. The CDR3 coding sequence is TGTGCCAGCAGCTTAGGGGGACTAGCGGAGCAAGAGACCCAGTACTTC. The variable domain in full, completed from reference TRBV13 and TRBJ2-5, reads AAGVIQSPRHLIKEKRETATLKCYPIPRHDTVYWYQQGPGQDPQFLISFYEKMQSDKGSIPDRFSAQQFSDYHSELNMSSLELGDSALYFCASSLGGLAEQETQYFGPGTRLLVL.

The genes are TRBV4-2 and TRBJ1-5; possibly TRBD1 for D (5 bases). There are 15 residues in the CDR3. The V gene lost 1 base and the J gene lost 6 bases, with 13 bases spanning the gap. From germline, CDR1 is LGHNA and CDR2 YNFKEQ. CDR3 nucleotide sequence: TGTGCCAGCAGCCAAGTTCAGGGTGCCACTCAGCCCCAGCATTTT. Translated: CASSQVQGATQPQHF.

The chain employs TRBV28 and TRBJ2-7; TRBD1 matches at 7 bases. There are 16 residues in the CDR3. V gave up 8 bases and J gave up 3 bases; unmatched junction bases: 16. Germline CDR1 MDHEN, CDR2 SYDVKM. The CDR3 nucleotides read TGTGCCAGCTGCTTGGGCGTTGGGCAGGGGGTCTACGAGCAGTACTTC. It encodes CASCLGVGQGVYEQYF.

The rearrangement uses TRBV9 and TRBJ2-3, with TRBD2 matching over 9 bases. Germline lookup yields CDR1 SGDLS and CDR2 YYNGEE. This CDR3 spans 16 amino acids. The ends lost 0 bases at V and 3 bases at J; junction bases unmatched: 5. The CDR3 spells CASSVVVSGRTDTQYF. In DNA, the CDR3 is TGTGCCAGCAGCGTAGTTGTTAGCGGGAGAACAGATACGCAGTATTTT.

V usage is TRBV30 and J usage is TRBJ2-7, with 16 nucleotides matching TRBD2. V gave up 4 bases and J gave up 4 bases; unmatched junction bases: 13. The germline V gene encodes CDR1 GTSNPN and CDR2 SVGIG (reference sequence). The CDR3 extends over 18 amino acids. The CDR3 coding sequence is TGTGCCTGGACTTGGGGACCGGGACTAGCGGGAGGGGGTTACGAGCAGTACTTC. It is translated as CAWTWGPGLAGGGYEQYF. The variable domain in full, with the rest retrieved from reference TRBV30 and TRBJ2-7, is SQTIHQWPATLVQPVGSPLSLECTVEGTSNPNLYWYRQAAGRGLQLLFYSVGIGQISSEVPQNLSASRPQDRQFILSSKKLLLSDSGFYLCAWTWGPGLAGGGYEQYFGPGTRLTVT.

This clone was counted a single time. This chain links TRBV18 with TRBJ2-7; TRBD2 matches 11 bases. Germline V CDR1 and CDR2: KGHSH, LQKENI. The J segment lost 3 bases and the V segment lost 3 bases, leaving 13 bases of the junction unmatched. The CDR3 covers 18 residues. The DNA for the CDR3 is TGTGCCAGCTCACCGGGACTAGCGGAGGGCTATCGGGACTACGAGCAGTACTTC. Translation gives CASSPGLAEGYRDYEQYF.

Turning to this clone: Other DNA sequences in the sample encode the same CDR3. The rearrangement joins TRBV29-1 to TRBJ2-3; D is ambiguous. This CDR3 has 13 residues. With 3 bases removed from V and 4 bases from J, the gap between germline ends came to 11 bases. Germline values: CDR1 SQVTM, CDR2 ANQGSEA. CDR3 DNA sequence: TGCAGCGTTGATCTAGGTGGCCCAGATACGCAGTATTTT. Its protein product is CSVDLGGPDTQYF.

The gene calls are TRBV6-5 and TRBJ2-1, with 9 positions matching TRBD1. CDR1 and CDR2 from the germline V gene are MNHEY and SVGAGI. The J segment lost 2 bases and the V segment lost 6 bases, leaving 2 bases of the junction unmatched. The CDR3 has 14 amino acids. For the CDR3, the DNA is TGTGCCAGCAGCCACAGGGGGCCCTACAATGAGCAGTTCTTC. Translated: CASSHRGPYNEQFF.

This chain links TRBV7-9 with TRBJ2-7; 11 positions match TRBD2. This CDR3 spans 18 amino acids. From germline, CDR1 is SEHNR and CDR2 FQNEAQ (reference sequence). V gave up 2 bases and J gave up 5 bases; unmatched junction bases: 14. The CDR3 sequence is CASSLYAGIAGGPHEQYF. The DNA of the CDR3 is TGTGCCAGCAGCTTATACGCGGGTATAGCGGGAGGGCCCCACGAGCAGTACTTC.

The rearrangement joins TRBV5-4 to TRBJ2-3, with 9 bases aligning to TRBD2. The CDR3 loop spans 15 amino acids. Trimming took 4 bases from V and 6 from J; bases not matched to a gene: 9. The germline CDR1 and CDR2 sequences are SGHNT and YYREEE (reference sequence). The CDR3 DNA reads as TGTGCCAGCAGCCGGACTAGCGACCCGGGGGATACGCAGTATTTT. This codes for CASSRTSDPGDTQYF.

The chain carries TRBV7-9 and TRBJ1-2; D gene unclear. Germline V CDR1 and CDR2: SEHNR, FQNEAQ (reference sequence). The ends were cut back, 4 bases at V and 2 bases at J, with 14 bases in the middle. The CDR3 is 15 amino acids. CDR3: CASSSPGYGNYGYTF. The CDR3 DNA reads as TGTGCCAGCAGCTCCCCAGGATATGGAAACTATGGCTACACCTTC.

About this clone itself: The sample carries other DNA sequences with the same CDR3. J is TRBJ2-3 and V is TRBV6-1; D ambiguous. There are 15 residues in the CDR3. The germline V and J ends were trimmed by 7 bases and 2 bases, with 16 bases remaining between them. Germline CDR1 MNHNS, CDR2 SASEGT. CDR3 region: CASNRGGRPTDTQYF. The CDR3 DNA reads as TGTGCCAGCAACCGAGGCGGTCGGCCCACAGATACGCAGTATTTT.

V gene TRBV11-3 combines with J gene TRBJ2-1, with D unresolved. The CDR3 consists of 14 residues. V was shortened by 5 bases and J by 4 bases, with 12 bases between the two germline ends. Germline V gives CDR1 SGHNT, CDR2 YENEEA. As DNA, the CDR3 is TGTGCCAGCAGCGGAGAGTCAGCGTACAATGAGCAGTTCTTC. This codes for CASSGESAYNEQFF.

This rearrangement joins TRBV9 to TRBJ2-7; a possible D gene is TRBD2 (5 bases). Germline V gene data show CDR1 as SGDLS and CDR2 as YYNGEE. The CDR3 contains 15 residues. Trimming took off 0 bases at V and 6 bases at J, with 16 bases between the two ends. This CDR3 is CASSVGATSLVEQYF. The CDR3 DNA is TGTGCCAGCAGCGTAGGTGCAACTAGTCTCGTCGAGCAGTACTTC.

The rearrangement uses TRBV27 and TRBJ2-1; D is possibly TRBD1 (6 bases). Looked up from germline, CDR1 is MNHEY and CDR2 is SMNVEV (reference sequence). V lost 1 base to trimming and J lost 7 bases, with 14 bases between them. The CDR3 runs to 15 residues. The CDR3 reads CASSLWQGPDNEQFF. The CDR3, as DNA: TGTGCCAGCAGTTTATGGCAGGGGCCGGATAATGAGCAGTTCTTC.

The rearrangement uses TRBV9 and TRBJ2-5; weak D call: TRBD2 (5 bases). This CDR3 has 13 amino acids. The V and J ends lost 1 base and 4 bases respectively, with 8 bases between them. CDR1 SGDLS and CDR2 YYNGEE come from the germline V gene. The CDR3 here is CASSVRRGETQYF. Written as DNA, the CDR3 is TGTGCCAGCAGCGTACGCCGGGGAGAGACCCAGTACTTC.